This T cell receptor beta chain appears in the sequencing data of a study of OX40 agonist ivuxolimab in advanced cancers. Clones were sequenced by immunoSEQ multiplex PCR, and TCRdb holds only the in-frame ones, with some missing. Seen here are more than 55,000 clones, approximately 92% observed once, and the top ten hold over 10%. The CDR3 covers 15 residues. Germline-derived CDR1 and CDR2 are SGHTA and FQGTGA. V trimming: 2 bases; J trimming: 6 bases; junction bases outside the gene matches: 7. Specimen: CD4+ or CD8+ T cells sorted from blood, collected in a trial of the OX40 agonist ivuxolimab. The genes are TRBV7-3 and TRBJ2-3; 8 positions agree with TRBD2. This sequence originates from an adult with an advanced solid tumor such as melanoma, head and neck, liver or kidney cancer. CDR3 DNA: TGTGCCAGCAGCTTAGCGGGAGGACCCGGGGATACGCAGTATTTT. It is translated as CASSLAGGPGDTQYF.